This section outlines one T cell receptor (beta chain) sequence together with its context. This specimen comes from a study of patients and donors after allogeneic stem cell transplantation. This CDR3 is 14 amino acids long. In germline, CDR1 is DFQATT, CDR2 SNEGSKA (reference sequence). With 0 bases removed from V and 2 bases from J, the gap between germline ends came to 11 bases. Via MiXCR, TCRdb re-called the RT-PCR reads, giving one row per CDR3 protein. Seen here are roughly 940,000 distinct CDR3 sequences, about a sixth observed once, and the top ten hold 5% to 6.5%. J is TRBJ2-7 and V is TRBV20-1; a possible D gene is TRBD2 (5 bases). The source of this sequence is a human donor who was either an allogeneic HSCT recipient or a stem cell or donor lymphocyte infusion donor (not recorded which). It is not recorded whose cells these are; they may come from a transplant donor. Specimen: blood, either unsorted or a sorted T cell fraction (not recorded which). The CDR3, as DNA: TGCAGTGCTAGAGATCGATCGGGGACCTACGAGCAGTACTTC. As protein: CSARDRSGTYEQYF.